Following are 2 T cell receptor beta chains from one sample sequenced in a study of PD-L1 blockade in urothelial cancer. Profiling relied on immunoSEQ multiplex PCR, and the TCRdb table lists in-frame clones only, not all of them. The table records under 55,000 clones, 80% to 90% of them present only once. Time point described: pretreatment peripheral blood. Sample: PBMCs, taken around atezolizumab (anti-PD-L1) treatment. The receptors stem from a man between 65 and 85 years old with urothelial cancer.

The V call is TRBV28, the J call TRBJ2-7, with 9 bases fitting TRBD2. Germline V lookup: CDR1 MDHEN, CDR2 SYDVKM. With V trimmed by 5 bases and J by 2 bases, 7 bases remained unmatched. The length of the CDR3 is 15 residues. The chain's CDR3 is CASSTGLAIAYEQYF. CDR3 DNA: TGTGCCAGCAGTACTGGACTAGCGATCGCCTACGAGCAGTACTTC. The whole variable domain, remainder taken from reference TRBV28 and TRBJ2-7, is DVKVTQSSRYLVKRTGEKVFLECVQDMDHENMFWYRQDPGLGLRLIYFSYDVKMKEKGDIPEGYSVSREKKERFSLILESASTNQTSMYLCASSTGLAIAYEQYFGPGTRLTVT.

The chain is built from TRBV7-2 and TRBJ2-1; 9 nucleotides agree with TRBD2. The trim removed 2 bases at V and 7 bases at J, leaving 9 bases unmatched. The CDR3 runs to 16 residues. Germline V gene lookup returns CDR1 SGHTA and CDR2 FQGNSA. The CDR3 loop reads CASSLRRLAGKNEQFF. The DNA of the CDR3 is TGTGCCAGCAGCTTAAGACGGCTAGCGGGGAAGAATGAGCAGTTCTTC.